This T cell receptor (beta chain) is from a study of cytomegalovirus exposure and HLA in healthy donors. As for this clone: Antigen unknown.

This PCR relied on a set of 60 Vbeta primers and 13 Jbeta primers. The assay was immunoSEQ multiplex PCR, and TCRdb's table has in-frame clones only and misses some. The sample totals about 200,000 clones. V was pared by 7 bases and J by 5 bases, with 17 bases between. This CDR3 region has 14 residues. Germline values: CDR1 MDHEN, CDR2 SYDVKM. General study points: A likely sequencing artifact accounted for one observed cluster of highly shared sequence variants. Previously analyzed data showed that most TCR beta V segments were productive at a frequency of about 87% or about 30%. The records held CMV serostatus as the only immune exposure information. There were a few CMV-associated chains whose specificity for CMV antigens was confirmed in vitro.

The receptor was derived from a girl aged 2 to 10 in good health and CMV-seropositive. The chain couples TRBV28 to TRBJ1-2, with D possibly matching TRBD1 (5 bases). Sequenced: PBMCs. The chain's CDR3 is CASTLSGSGYGYTF. The CDR3 DNA reads TGTGCCAGCACCCTCAGCGGGTCAGGGTATGGCTACACCTTC.